This entry lists 11 T cell receptor beta chains sequenced from one sample in a study of T cells in Graves' hyperthyroidism and ophthalmopathy. RNA transcripts gave rise to amplified TCR beta CDR3 regions. RT-PCR in the first round (using the HTBI primer set) targeted the TCR CDR3. TCRdb fed the multiplex PCR reads into MiXCR, producing one record per CDR3 protein. Of around 520,000 distinct CDR3 sequences listed, approximately 15% were seen once; the top ten hold about 14%. Sequencing used blood. These receptors were taken from a middle-aged woman with Graves' hyperthyroidism.

This clonotype was detected many times. The chain carries TRBV6-1 and TRBJ1-5; no firm D call. Between the trimmed V and J ends, which lost 6 bases and 0 bases, there was a span of 6 bases. Per germline, CDR1 MNHNS and CDR2 SASEGT. The CDR3 length is 13 residues. As DNA, the CDR3 is TGTGCCAGCAGAGACATTAGCAATCAGCCCCAGCATTTT. Translation gives CASRDISNQPQHF.

This clonotype was recorded at least ten times. The chain uses TRBV18 and TRBJ2-1, with D perhaps TRBD2 (5 bases). Germline assignment: CDR1 KGHSH and CDR2 LQKENI. The length of the CDR3 is 14 residues. V was pared by 2 bases and J by 5 bases, with 10 bases between. For the CDR3, the DNA is TGTGCCAGCTCACCAAACCGGGGAAACAATGAGCAGTTCTTC. Protein sequence: CASSPNRGNNEQFF.

This clonotype occurred a few times. V usage is TRBV30 and J usage is TRBJ2-2; 12 bases map to TRBD2. Losses at the gene ends were 4 bases for V and 8 bases for J; bases not matched to a gene: 8. Germline lookup yields CDR1 GTSNPN and CDR2 SVGIG (reference sequence). The CDR3 sequence is 15 residues long. The CDR3 loop reads CAWKRLAGVSGELFF. CDR3 nucleotides: TGTGCCTGGAAAAGACTAGCGGGAGTATCTGGGGAGCTGTTTTTT.

This clonotype was detected ten times or more. V gene TRBV28 combines with J gene TRBJ1-1; 7 bases agree with TRBD1. Unmatched junction bases numbered 7, after V lost 6 bases and J lost 0 bases. CDR1 is MDHEN and CDR2 is SYDVKM in the germline V gene. The CDR3 has 15 residues. CDR3 bases: TGTGCCAGCAGAAAACGGACAGGAGTGAACACTGAAGCTTTCTTT. This gives the protein CASRKRTGVNTEAFF. The full variable domain, completed using reference TRBV28 and TRBJ1-1, is DVKVTQSSRYLVKRTGEKVFLECVQDMDHENMFWYRQDPGLGLRLIYFSYDVKMKEKGDIPEGYSVSREKKERFSLILESASTNQTSMYLCASRKRTGVNTEAFFGQGTRLTVV.

By proportion, this clonotype is medium-sized. V is TRBV27 and J is TRBJ2-2, with D unresolved. Trimming pared 7 bases from V and 3 bases from J, leaving 12 bases between. This CDR3 is built from 14 residues. Germline V gene data show CDR1 as MNHEY and CDR2 as SMNVEV (reference sequence). CDR3 in DNA: TGTGCCAGCAAGGTCCCGGAATACACCGGGGAGCTGTTTTTT. This gives the protein CASKVPEYTGELFF.

This clonotype showed up many times. This chain's CDR3 is CASSLSYAPPATDTQYF. CDR3 DNA sequence: TGTGCCAGCAGCTTGTCTTACGCGCCACCCGCTACAGATACGCAGTATTTT. The gene calls are TRBV5-6 and TRBJ2-3; D gene ambiguous. Trimming removed 1 base from V and 3 bases from J, with 18 bases in between. The CDR3 extends over 17 amino acids. The germline V gene has CDR1 SGHDT and CDR2 YYEEEE.

About this clonotype: At one end, the junction sequence differs from germline, possibly due to a read error. The chain recombines TRBV7-7 with TRBJ2-1, with TRBD1 matching over 9 bases. This CDR3 contains 14 residues. Germline V gives CDR1 SSHAT, CDR2 FNYEAQ (reference sequence). CDR3 amino acids: CASSTGTGNNEQFF. The CDR3 region has the DNA TGTGCTAGCAGCACCGGGACAGGGAACAATGAGCAGTTCTTC.

This clonotype was detected ten times or more. This chain joins TRBV20-1 and TRBJ2-7; possibly TRBD1 or TRBD2 for D (5 bases each). Germline lookup yields CDR1 DFQATT and CDR2 SNEGSKA (reference sequence). The CDR3 totals 15 residues. Trimming cost V 5 bases and J 5 bases, with 22 bases left between them. The chain's CDR3 is CSASMDRDPDHEQYF. In DNA form, the CDR3 reads TGCAGTGCTTCAATGGACCGGGACCCCGATCACGAGCAGTACTTC.

At least ten counts were recorded for this clonotype. The junction departs from germline at one end; a sequencing error may be responsible. This chain joins TRBV29-1 and TRBJ2-7; TRBD2 is a possible D gene (5 bases). CDR3 length: 16 amino acids. Germline CDR1 is SQVTM and CDR2 is ANQGSEA. The CDR3 loop reads CSAEYITESGGYEQYF. The CDR3, as DNA: TGCAGCGCTGAATACATAACCGAGAGTGGCGGGTACGAGCAGTACTTC.

This clonotype showed up just a few times. The gene calls are TRBV7-2 and TRBJ2-7; 7 bases align to TRBD2. The CDR3 runs to 16 residues. V lost 0 bases, J lost 9 bases, and 14 bases stayed unmatched. Germline assignment: CDR1 SGHTA and CDR2 FQGNSA. As DNA, the CDR3 is TGTGCCAGCAGCTTAGCCGTCACTAGCGCCACCCTGGGGCAGTACTTC. Encoded protein: CASSLAVTSATLGQYF.

This chain uses TRBV3-1 with TRBJ2-1; D call uncertain. The V and J ends lost 5 bases and 2 bases respectively, with 13 bases between them. CDR1 is LGHDT and CDR2 is YNNKEL in the germline V gene (reference sequence). The CDR3 is made up of 15 amino acids. The CDR3 loop reads CASSNPNGTYNEQFF. The CDR3 DNA reads as TGTGCCAGCAGCAATCCGAACGGAACCTACAATGAGCAGTTCTTC.